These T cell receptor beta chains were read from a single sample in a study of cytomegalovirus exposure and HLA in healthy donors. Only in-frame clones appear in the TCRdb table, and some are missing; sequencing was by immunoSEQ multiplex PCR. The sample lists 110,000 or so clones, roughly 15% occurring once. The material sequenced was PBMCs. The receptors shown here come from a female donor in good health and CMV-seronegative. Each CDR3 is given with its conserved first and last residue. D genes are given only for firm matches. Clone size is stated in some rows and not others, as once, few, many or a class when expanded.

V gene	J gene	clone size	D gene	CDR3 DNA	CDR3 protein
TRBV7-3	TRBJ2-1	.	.	TGTGCCAGCAGCTTAAGCTACTACAATGAGCAGTTCTTC	CASSLSYYNEQFF
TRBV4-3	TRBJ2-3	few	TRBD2	TGCGCCAGCAGCCGGCTAGCGGGCACAGATACGCAGTATTTT	CASSRLAGTDTQYF
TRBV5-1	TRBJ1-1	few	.	TGCGCCAGCAGCCTGACTTCGAACACTGAAGCTTTCTTT	CASSLTSNTEAFF
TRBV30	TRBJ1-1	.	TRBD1	TGTGCCTCCTCGACAGGGGCTCCTGAAGCTTTCTTT	CASSTGAPEAFF
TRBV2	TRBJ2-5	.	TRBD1	TGTGCCAGCAGTGAAGACAGGGGCCAAGAGACCCAGTACTTC	CASSEDRGQETQYF
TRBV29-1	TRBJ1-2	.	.	TGCAGCGTCCCGACAGGAGATAACTATGGCTACACCTTC	CSVPTGDNYGYTF
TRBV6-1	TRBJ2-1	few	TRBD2	TGTGCCAGCAGTGAGGCTTCTAGCGGGAGTGGTTATGAGCAGTTCTTC	CASSEASSGSGYEQFF
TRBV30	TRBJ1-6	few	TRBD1	TGTGCCTGTTTGACAGGGGACCTCTCCTATAATTCACCCCTCCACTTT	CACLTGDLSYNSPLHF
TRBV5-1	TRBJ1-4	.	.	TGCGCCAGCAGATTGGGCAGGGCAAATGAAAAACTGTTTTTT	CASRLGRANEKLFF
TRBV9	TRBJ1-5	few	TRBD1	TGTGCCAGCAGCCCTACAGGGGACGGCAATCAGCCCCAGCATTTT	CASSPTGDGNQPQHF
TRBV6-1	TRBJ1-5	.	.	TGTGCCAGCACTAAAGAGGGGGATCAGCCCCAGCATTTT	CASTKEGDQPQHF
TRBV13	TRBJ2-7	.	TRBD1	TGTGCCAGCAGCTTAGCGACAGGGGGCGACGAGCAGTACTTC	CASSLATGGDEQYF
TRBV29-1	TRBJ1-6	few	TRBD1	TGCAGCGTTAGGGGGACAGGGGTTTCACCCCTCCACTTT	CSVRGTGVSPLHF
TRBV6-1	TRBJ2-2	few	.	TGTGCCAGCAGGACTTTAGGGAACACCGGGGAGCTGTTTTTT	CASRTLGNTGELFF
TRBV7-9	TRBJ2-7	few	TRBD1	TGTGCCAGCAGCTTAGGAGGGACAGGGGGCGAGCAGTACTTC	CASSLGGTGGEQYF
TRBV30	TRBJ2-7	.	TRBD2	TGTGCCTGGAGTGGGGGGAGGGGAACCTACGAGCAGTACTTC	CAWSGGRGTYEQYF
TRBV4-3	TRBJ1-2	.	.	TGCGCCAGCAGCCAAGATCGGGTAGTGGGGGGAAAAAACTACACCTTC	CASSQDRVVGGKNYTF
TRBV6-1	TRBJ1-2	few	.	TGTGCCAGCAGTGAAGGGGGAGGGCGTAACTATGGCTACACCTTC	CASSEGGGRNYGYTF
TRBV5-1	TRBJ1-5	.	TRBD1	TGCGCCAGCAGCATAGGGACAGGGAAGGGGGGCAATCAGCCCCAGCATTTT	CASSIGTGKGGNQPQHF
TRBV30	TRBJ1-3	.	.	TGTGCCTGGAGTGTTTCAGGAAACACCATATATTTT	CAWSVSGNTIYF
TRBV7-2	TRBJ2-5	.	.	TGTGCCAGCAGCTTATGGCAGGGGTCGGGAGAGACCCAGTACTTC	CASSLWQGSGETQYF
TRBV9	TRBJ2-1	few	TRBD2	TGTGCCAGCAGCGTAGGGGCGGGGGGGGTCTACAATGAGCAGTTCTTC	CASSVGAGGVYNEQFF
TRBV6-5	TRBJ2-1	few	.	TGTGCCAGCAGTGCTGCAGGGGCCTTAGGCAATGAGCAGTTCTTC	CASSAAGALGNEQFF
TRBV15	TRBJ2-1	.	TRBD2	TGTGCCACCAGCAGAGGAGGAGCGATTAGCGGGGGGCAGGAGCAGTTCTTC	CATSRGGAISGGQEQFF
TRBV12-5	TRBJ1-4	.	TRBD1	TGTGCTAGTGGTTTGGCCACAGGGGCAACTAATGAAAAACTGTTTTTT	CASGLATGATNEKLFF
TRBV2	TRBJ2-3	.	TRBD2	TGTGCCAGCAGTGAATGGTTGGGACTAGCGGGGGAGGATACGCAGTATTTT	CASSEWLGLAGEDTQYF
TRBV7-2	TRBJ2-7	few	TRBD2	TGTGCCAGCAGCTTACGAGCGGGACCTACCTACGAGCAGTACTTC	CASSLRAGPTYEQYF
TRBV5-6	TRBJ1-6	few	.	TGTGCCAGCAGCTTGGGTAGGGGCCCCTCACCCCTCCACTTT	CASSLGRGPSPLHF
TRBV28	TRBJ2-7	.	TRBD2	TGTGCCAGCAGTTCACCCGGACTAGTATGGTACGAGCAGTACTTC	CASSSPGLVWYEQYF
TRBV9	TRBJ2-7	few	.	TGTGCCAGCAGCGCAGCGGGTATGACCTACGAGCAGTACTTC	CASSAAGMTYEQYF
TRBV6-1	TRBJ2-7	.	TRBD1	TGTGCCAGCAGGGAGGACAGGGGGGGAAACTACGAGCAGTACTTC	CASREDRGGNYEQYF
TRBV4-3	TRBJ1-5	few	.	TGCGCCAGCAGCCAAGCGACAGGTAATCAGCCCCAGCATTTT	CASSQATGNQPQHF
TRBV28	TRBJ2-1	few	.	TGTGCCAGCAGTTTCCTCGACAGATACAATGAGCAGTTCTTC	CASSFLDRYNEQFF
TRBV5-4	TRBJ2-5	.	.	TGTGCCAGCAGCGTGGGGGCGCTCCGACAAGAGACCCAGTACTTC	CASSVGALRQETQYF
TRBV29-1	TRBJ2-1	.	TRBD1	TGCAGCGTACCACACCGGGACAGAGTCTCCTACAATGAGCAGTTCTTC	CSVPHRDRVSYNEQFF
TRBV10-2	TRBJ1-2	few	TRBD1	TGCGCCAGCGGAGGCCGGGACAGGGGTGGGTATGGCTACACCTTC	CASGGRDRGGYGYTF
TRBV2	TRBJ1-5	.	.	TGTGCCAGCAGTGAGGATAACAGGGCCAATCAGCCCCAGCATTTT	CASSEDNRANQPQHF
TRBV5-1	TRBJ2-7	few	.	TGCGCCAGCAGCTTGAACACGGGAGCCGCCTACGAGCAGTACTTC	CASSLNTGAAYEQYF
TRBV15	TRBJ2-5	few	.	TGTGCCACCAGCAAAGCTTCCAAAGAGACCCAGTACTTC	CATSKASKETQYF
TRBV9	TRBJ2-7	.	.	TGTGCCAGCAGCGTGAAGGGAGGCTACGAGCAGTACTTC	CASSVKGGYEQYF
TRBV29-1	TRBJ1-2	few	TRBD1	TGCAGCGTTGAAGATCGCTGGGACAGGCTAATCTATGGCTACACCTTC	CSVEDRWDRLIYGYTF